This T cell receptor (beta chain) was retrieved from a study of control samples from healthy donors and cancer patients. CDR3 length equals 11 residues. Germline CDR1 SGHAT, CDR2 FQNNGV. The V end was cut by 3 bases, the J end by 4 bases, with 4 bases between. Some clones are missing from TCRdb's copy, which holds only in-frame ones; the method was immunoSEQ multiplex PCR. The sample consists of about 27,000 clones, approximately 91% of them appearing once. This TCR derives from a man over 45 with lung cancer. The sample consisted of PBMCs. The chain joins TRBV11-2 to TRBJ2-7; D not certain. CDR3 coding DNA: TGTGCCAGCAGCTTTCATTACGAGCAGTACTTC. Translated, it gives CASSFHYEQYF.